This T cell receptor beta chain emerged from a study of identical twins. Template switching added a universal primer site; cDNA carried unique molecular identifiers. TCRdb processed the 5' RACE reads anew with MiXCR; each CDR3 protein has one entry. Of some 900,000 distinct CDR3 sequences in the sample, 9% to 15% were seen once. The same specimen was also included in a second study, on yellow fever vaccine responses in identical twins.

The sequencing sample was made of PBMCs. This sequence was found in a woman in her late teens or twenties in good health.

The CDR3 here is CASSRDGTEAFF. For the CDR3, the DNA is TGTGCCAGCAGCCGAGACGGGACTGAAGCTTTCTTT. The rearrangement joins TRBV13 to TRBJ1-1; D call uncertain. V was shortened by 5 bases and J by 5 bases, with 9 bases between the two germline ends. The CDR3 loop spans 12 amino acids. Germline V lookup: CDR1 PRHDT, CDR2 FYEKMQ (reference sequence).